Below are 12 T cell receptor beta chains sequenced from a single sample in a study of cytomegalovirus exposure and HLA in healthy donors. The PCR was carried out with 60 Vbeta primers and 13 Jbeta primers. TCRdb's table, derived via immunoSEQ multiplex PCR, lists solely in-frame clones and lacks some. The sample lists under 55,000 clones, 72% occurring once. The source material was PBMCs. These receptors came from a woman in her 50s in good health and CMV-seronegative.

The V gene is TRBV5-1, the J gene TRBJ1-2, with 10 positions matching TRBD1. The CDR3 covers 16 residues. The V gene end was trimmed by 0 bases and the J gene end by 2 bases; junction bases not matched to a gene: 4. Germline-derived CDR1 and CDR2 are SGHRS and YFSETQ. CDR3 sequence: CASSLGVGQGNYGYTF. As DNA, the CDR3 is TGCGCCAGCAGCTTGGGCGTGGGACAGGGGAACTATGGCTACACCTTC. The full variable domain, completed using reference TRBV5-1 and TRBJ1-2, is KAGVTQTPRYLIKTRGQQVTLSCSPISGHRSVSWYQQTPGQGLQFLFEYFSETQRNKGNFPGRFSGRQFSNSRSEMNVSTLELGDSALYLCASSLGVGQGNYGYTFGSGTRLTVV.

V usage is TRBV6-6 and J usage is TRBJ1-2; TRBD1 aligns across 8 bases. The CDR3 spans 12 residues. The V gene end was trimmed by 7 bases and the J gene end by 6 bases; junction bases not matched to a gene: 4. Germline values: CDR1 MNHNY, CDR2 SVGAGI (reference sequence). CDR3 nucleotide sequence: TGTGCCAGCACCAGGGGGCTTGATGGCTACACCTTC. Its protein product is CASTRGLDGYTF.

This rearrangement joins TRBV19 to TRBJ2-1, with unresolved D. Germline values: CDR1 LNHDA, CDR2 SQIVND (reference sequence). The CDR3 is 9 residues long. The germline V and J ends were trimmed by 10 bases and 8 bases, with 6 bases remaining between them. As DNA, the CDR3 is TGTGCCATCTCGGATGAGCAGTTCTTC. Protein product: CAISDEQFF. Drawing the rest from reference TRBV19 and TRBJ2-1, the complete variable domain is DGGITQSPKYLFRKEGQNVTLSCEQNLNHDAMYWYRQDPGQGLRLIYYSQIVNDFQKGDIAEGYSVSREKKESFPLTVTSAQKNPTAFYLCAISDEQFFGPGTRLTVL.

The chain has TRBV9 and TRBJ2-3; TRBD1 matches at 7 bases. The V gene end was trimmed by 3 bases and the J gene end by 3 bases; junction bases not matched to a gene: 4. CDR3 length equals 14 residues. Germline CDR1 reads SGDLS; CDR2 reads YYNGEE. CDR3 sequence (DNA): TGTGCCAGCAGCGCCGGCAGGGGGACAGATACGCAGTATTTT. It specifies CASSAGRGTDTQYF.

The rearrangement uses TRBV2 and TRBJ2-5, with D tentatively TRBD1 (5 bases). With 6 bases removed from V and 1 base from J, the gap between germline ends came to 9 bases. Germline CDR1 is SNHLY and CDR2 is FYNNEI. The CDR3 runs 13 residues. The CDR3, as DNA: TGTGCCAGCAGAATCGACAGCCAAGAGACCCAGTACTTC. Amino acids: CASRIDSQETQYF.

The genes are TRBV28 and TRBJ2-3; 7 bases line up with TRBD2. This CDR3 is 16 amino acids long. The J segment lost 2 bases and the V segment lost 2 bases, leaving 7 bases of the junction unmatched. Germline V gene lookup returns CDR1 MDHEN and CDR2 SYDVKM. The CDR3: CASSLLQRDTTDTQYF. Written as DNA, the CDR3 is TGTGCCAGCAGTTTACTTCAGCGGGATACCACAGATACGCAGTATTTT.

This chain joins TRBV28 and TRBJ1-1; D unresolved. V was clipped by 4 bases and J by 11 bases, with 8 bases between them. The CDR3 extends over 10 amino acids. Per the germline V gene, CDR1 is MDHEN and CDR2 is SYDVKM. The CDR3 DNA follows: TGTGCCAGCAGTTCTCGGAGGGCTTTCTTT. Its protein is CASSSRRAFF. Using reference TRBV28 and TRBJ1-1 for the parts outside the CDR3, the full variable domain is DVKVTQSSRYLVKRTGEKVFLECVQDMDHENMFWYRQDPGLGLRLIYFSYDVKMKEKGDIPEGYSVSREKKERFSLILESASTNQTSMYLCASSSRRAFFGQGTRLTVV.

J is TRBJ2-1 and V is TRBV7-6; 10 positions agree with TRBD2. This CDR3 has 16 amino acids. The V gene's germline CDR1 is SGHVS and CDR2 FNYEAQ. J lost 7 bases, V lost 1 base, and 7 bases had no gene match. The chain's CDR3 is CASSLVPSGGWNEQFF. For the CDR3, the DNA is TGTGCCAGCAGCTTAGTTCCTAGCGGGGGATGGAATGAGCAGTTCTTC.

This sequence joins TRBV7-8 and TRBJ2-1; TRBD2 matches 8 bases. Germline-derived CDR1 and CDR2 are SGHVS and FQNEAQ. This CDR3 comprises 14 residues. Losses at the gene ends were 1 base for V and 8 bases for J; bases not matched to a gene: 4. CDR3 nucleotide sequence: TGTGCCAGCAGCTTAGGTCGGGAGGGCGATGAGCAGTTCTTC. This encodes CASSLGREGDEQFF. Supplemented by reference TRBV7-8 and TRBJ2-1, the full variable domain reads GAGVSQSPRYKVAKRGQDVALRCDPISGHVSLFWYQQALGQGPEFLTYFQNEAQLDKSGLPSDRFFAERPEGSVSTLKIQRTQQEDSAVYLCASSLGREGDEQFFGPGTRLTVL.

This chain joins TRBV6-5 and TRBJ1-2, with D possibly being TRBD1 (6 bases). V was trimmed by 6 bases and J by 4 bases, leaving 15 bases between them. The CDR3 is 14 amino acids. Germline-derived CDR1 and CDR2 are MNHEY and SVGAGI. The CDR3 here is CASRTLQGSYGYTF. The CDR3, as DNA: TGTGCCAGCAGGACGCTTCAGGGGAGCTATGGCTACACCTTC.

The chain employs TRBV5-5 and TRBJ1-1; 10 bases align to TRBD1. V dropped 4 bases and J dropped 4; count of bases not matched to a gene: 7. Germline loops: CDR1 SGHKS, CDR2 YYEKEE (reference sequence). This CDR3 spans 15 amino acids. The CDR3 spells CASSSPGTGVTEAFF. In DNA form, the CDR3 reads TGTGCCAGCAGCAGTCCCGGGACAGGGGTCACTGAAGCTTTCTTT.

The J gene is TRBJ2-5, the V gene TRBV6-5; 8 bases map to TRBD2. Germline CDR1 is MNHEY and CDR2 is SVGAGI. CDR3 length: 14 amino acids. V lost 7 bases and J lost 6; bases outside the gene matches: 10. CDR3 loop: CASTSPGLVKTQYF. In DNA, the CDR3 is TGTGCCAGCACCTCGCCGGGACTAGTAAAGACCCAGTACTTC.